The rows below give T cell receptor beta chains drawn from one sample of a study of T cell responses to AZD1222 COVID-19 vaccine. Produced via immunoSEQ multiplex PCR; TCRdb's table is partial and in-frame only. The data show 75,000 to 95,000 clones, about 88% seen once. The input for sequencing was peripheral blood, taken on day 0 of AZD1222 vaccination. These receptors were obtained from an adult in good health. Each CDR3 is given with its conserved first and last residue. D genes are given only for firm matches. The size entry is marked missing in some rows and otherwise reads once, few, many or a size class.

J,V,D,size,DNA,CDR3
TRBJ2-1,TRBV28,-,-,TGTGCCGGAGGCCACCCCTCCTACAATGAGCAGTTCTTC,CAGGHPSYNEQFF
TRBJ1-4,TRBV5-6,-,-,TGTGCCAGCACCCCCGGATTGGGTACTACTAATGAAAAACTGTTTTTT,CASTPGLGTTNEKLFF
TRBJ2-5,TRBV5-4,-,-,TGTGCCAGCAGCTTTGCCGGGAGAGAGACCCAGTACTTC,CASSFAGRETQYF
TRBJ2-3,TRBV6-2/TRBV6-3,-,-,TGTGCCAGCAGCTCAGGGGGGGGAGCGGGGCCAGATACGCAGTATTTT,CASSSGGGAGPDTQYF
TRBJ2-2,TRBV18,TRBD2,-,TGTGCCAGCTCACCGCAGGGAGGGACCGGGGAGCTGTTTTTT,CASSPQGGTGELFF
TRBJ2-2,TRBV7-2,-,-,TGTGCCAGCAGCCCACAGGACACCGGGGAGCTGTTTTTT,CASSPQDTGELFF
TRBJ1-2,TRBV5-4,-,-,TGTGCCAGCAGCCTCCGGGACCGCAACTATGGCTACACCTTC,CASSLRDRNYGYTF
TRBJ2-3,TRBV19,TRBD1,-,TGTGCCAGTAGTACAATACAGGGGGCAGATACGCAGTATTTT,CASSTIQGADTQYF
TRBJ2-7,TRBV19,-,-,TGTGCCAGTAGATATCACGACACCGACTACGAGCAGTACTTC,CASRYHDTDYEQYF
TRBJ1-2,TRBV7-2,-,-,TGTGCCAGCAGCTTGGACAGCTATGGCTACACCTTC,CASSLDSYGYTF
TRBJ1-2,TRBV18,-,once,TGTGCCAGCTTGGATCAGGGAAATGGCTACACCTTC,CASLDQGNGYTF
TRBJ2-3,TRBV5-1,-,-,TGCGCCAGCAGCTTGGAGTGGCAGCTCACAGATACGCAGTATTTT,CASSLEWQLTDTQYF
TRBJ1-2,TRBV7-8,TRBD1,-,TGTGCCAGCAGCCGACAGGGCGGCTATGGCTACACCTTC,CASSRQGGYGYTF
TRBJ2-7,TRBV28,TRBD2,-,TGTGCCAGCAGTTTAACTAGCGGGGGGGCAATAGTCTACGAGCAGTACTTC,CASSLTSGGAIVYEQYF
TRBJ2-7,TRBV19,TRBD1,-,TGTGCCAGTAGTATTGACAGGGCTCGCTCCTACGAGCAGTACTTC,CASSIDRARSYEQYF
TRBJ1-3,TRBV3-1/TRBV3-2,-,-,TGTGCCAGCAGCCAACAAGAACGATTACAGGGCAGAGACACCATATATTTT,CASSQQERLQGRDTIYF
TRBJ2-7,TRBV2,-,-,TGTGCCAGCAGCCGGTGGAGTAGCGGCTACGAGCAGTACTTC,CASSRWSSGYEQYF
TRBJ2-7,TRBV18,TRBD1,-,TGTGCCAGCTCACGAACCCGACAGGGGGATAAGTACGAGCAGTACTTC,CASSRTRQGDKYEQYF
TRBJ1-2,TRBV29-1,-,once,TGCAGCGTTGAAAAGATCCGGGACACGGACTATGGCTACACCTTC,CSVEKIRDTDYGYTF
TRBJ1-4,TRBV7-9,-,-,TGTGCCAGCAGCTTAGTTGAGGGAAATAATGAAAAACTGTTTTTT,CASSLVEGNNEKLFF
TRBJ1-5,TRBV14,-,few,TGTGCCAGCAGAAAAGGCCGTCAGCCCCAGCATTTT,CASRKGRQPQHF
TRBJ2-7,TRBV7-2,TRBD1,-,TGTGCCAGCAGCCCCATATCCAGGGGGCCATACGAGCAGTACTTC,CASSPISRGPYEQYF
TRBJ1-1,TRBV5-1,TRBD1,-,TGCGCCAGCAGCGGCACGGACAGGGATATCGTGAACACTGAAGCTTTCTTT,CASSGTDRDIVNTEAFF